The next 15 T cell receptor beta chains were all read from a single sample in a study of lymphopenia after photon versus proton radiotherapy. This table comes from immunoSEQ multiplex PCR, and its TCRdb copy is limited to in-frame clones, with some not included. Of approximately 30,000 clones in the sample, roughly 94% were seen once. Sequencing used peripheral blood, obtained from a patient treated with photon-based radiotherapy. The receptors originated from a woman in her forties or fifties with cholangiocarcinoma.

This chain connects TRBV5-6 to TRBJ2-5; 11 bases map to TRBD1. V gave up 4 bases and J gave up 5 bases; unmatched junction bases: 4. CDR3 length: 14 residues. Germline assignment: CDR1 SGHDT and CDR2 YYEEEE. CDR3 sequence reads: CASSRDRGFETQYF. For the CDR3, the DNA is TGTGCCAGCAGCCGGGACAGGGGGTTTGAGACCCAGTACTTC. Full variable domain (remainder filled in from reference TRBV5-6 and TRBJ2-5): DAGVTQSPTHLIKTRGQQVTLRCSPKSGHDTVSWYQQALGQGPQFIFQYYEEEERQRGNFPDRFSGHQFPNYSSELNVNALLLGDSALYLCASSRDRGFETQYFGPGTRLLVL.

This chain's CDR3 is CASSLEGGGYTF. The CDR3, as DNA: TGTGCCAGCAGCTTAGAAGGGGGTGGCTACACCTTC. The V call is TRBV7-9, the J call TRBJ1-2, with D possibly matching TRBD1 (6 bases). Germline V gene sequence: CDR1 SEHNR, CDR2 FQNEAQ (reference sequence). Trimming took off 1 base at V and 7 bases at J, with 7 bases between the two ends. There are 12 residues in the CDR3.

The chain joins TRBV7-2 to TRBJ2-3; no clear D. Germline V gene data show CDR1 as SGHTA and CDR2 as FQGNSA. This CDR3 contains 13 residues. Trimming stripped 9 bases from V and 1 base from J, with 11 bases between. The CDR3 nucleotides read TGTGCCAGTCTTCCGTACCGCACAGATACGCAGTATTTT. It specifies CASLPYRTDTQYF. The full variable domain, its missing parts supplied by reference TRBV7-2 and TRBJ2-3, is GAGVSQSPSNKVTEKGKDVELRCDPISGHTALYWYRQSLGQGLEFLIYFQGNSAPDKSGLPSDRFSAERTGGSVSTLTIQRTQQEDSAVYLCASLPYRTDTQYFGPGTRLTVL.

This chain joins TRBV30 and TRBJ1-6; D not resolved. CDR3 length equals 14 residues. Germline loops: CDR1 GTSNPN, CDR2 SVGIG (reference sequence). Trimming cost V 4 bases and J 0 bases, with 7 bases left between them. As DNA, the CDR3 is TGTGCCTGGACCTGGGTCTCCTATAATTCACCCCTCCACTTT. It codes for CAWTWVSYNSPLHF.

V gene TRBV6-5 combines with J gene TRBJ1-2, with a weak D call TRBD1 (5 bases). This CDR3 spans 13 amino acids. CDR1 MNHEY and CDR2 SVGAGI come from the germline V gene. Between the trimmed V and J ends, which lost 6 bases and 2 bases, there was a span of 10 bases. The CDR3 protein is CASSLDRNYGYTF. For the CDR3, the DNA is TGTGCCAGCAGCCTAGACAGAAACTATGGCTACACCTTC.

The V gene is TRBV18, the J gene TRBJ1-5; 9 bases are shared with TRBD1. CDR3 length: 17 amino acids. Losses at the gene ends were 0 bases for V and 6 bases for J; bases not matched to a gene: 9. Germline V gene sequence: CDR1 KGHSH, CDR2 LQKENI. The CDR3: CASSPPPGQGLGQPQHF. The CDR3 region has the DNA TGTGCCAGCTCACCACCGCCTGGACAGGGGCTCGGTCAGCCCCAGCATTTT.

As regards this clone: This specimen includes other DNA sequences encoding the same CDR3. This chain connects TRBV6-5 to TRBJ2-7, with a weak D call TRBD2 (5 bases). Germline assignment: CDR1 MNHEY and CDR2 SVGAGI. Trimming cost V 0 bases and J 0 bases, with 12 bases left between them. The CDR3 has 16 residues. CDR3 in DNA: TGTGCCAGCAGTTACTCAGGTGAAGGGAGCTCCTACGAGCAGTACTTC. Residues: CASSYSGEGSSYEQYF.

In nucleotides, the CDR3 is TGTGCCAGCAGTCCCTCCTCCGGGGCCCCCAACAATGAGCAGTTCTTC. Translating gives CASSPSSGAPNNEQFF. The gene calls are TRBV27 and TRBJ2-1; perhaps D is TRBD1 or TRBD2 (5 bases each). The germline V gene has CDR1 MNHEY and CDR2 SMNVEV (reference sequence). The CDR3 sequence is 16 residues long. Trimming left V 5 bases short and J 5 bases short, with 19 bases between.

This sequence joins TRBV4-1 and TRBJ2-3, with D unclear. The CDR3 length is 16 residues. The V gene's germline CDR1 is MGHRA and CDR2 YSYEKL. V lost 1 base and J lost 3, with 14 bases in between. CDR3 sequence (DNA): TGCGCCAGCAGCCAAGTCAACTTAGTGGTTACAGATACGCAGTATTTT. Amino acids: CASSQVNLVVTDTQYF.

The V call is TRBV5-1, the J call TRBJ2-2, with TRBD1 matching 9 bases. CDR1 is SGHRS, CDR2 YFSETQ, per germline. J was trimmed by 5 bases and V by 5 bases; bases with no gene match: 16. This CDR3 region has 18 residues. The CDR3 reads CASSTYGTGGRGTGELFF. The CDR3 DNA is TGCGCCAGCAGTACGTACGGCACAGGGGGCCGAGGAACCGGGGAGCTGTTTTTT.

The rearrangement links TRBV4-1 to TRBJ1-6, with D possibly matching TRBD1 (5 bases). CDR1 and CDR2 from the germline V gene are MGHRA and YSYEKL. CDR3 length: 14 amino acids. V was trimmed by 3 bases and J by 7 bases, leaving 10 bases between them. The CDR3 loop is CASSQAYRNSPLHF. The CDR3 region has the DNA TGCGCCAGCAGCCAGGCCTACAGGAATTCACCCCTCCACTTT.

This CDR3 reads CASSLLPGENEQFF. CDR3 coding DNA: TGTGCCAGCTCACTGCTCCCCGGTGAGAATGAGCAGTTCTTC. The rearrangement uses TRBV18 and TRBJ2-1; D is ambiguous. The V gene's germline CDR1 is KGHSH and CDR2 LQKENI. The CDR3 covers 14 residues. The V gene lost 4 bases and the J gene lost 7 bases, with 14 bases spanning the gap.

The chain is built from TRBV14 and TRBJ1-2, with D possibly TRBD1 on 5 matching bases. Between the trimmed V and J ends, which lost 1 base and 2 bases, there was a span of 11 bases. Germline CDR1 SGHDN, CDR2 FVKESK. The length of the CDR3 is 15 residues. The CDR3 region is CASSQVEGWNYGYTF. CDR3 in DNA: TGTGCCAGCAGCCAAGTTGAGGGGTGGAACTATGGCTACACCTTC.

The rearrangement links TRBV10-3 to TRBJ1-6; TRBD1 agrees at 10 bases. CDR1 and CDR2 from the germline V gene are ENHRY and SYGVKD. This CDR3 has 14 amino acids. Unmatched junction bases numbered 6, after V lost 7 bases and J lost 9 bases. CDR3 loop: CAINAGTGASPLHF. Written as DNA, the CDR3 is TGTGCCATCAACGCCGGGACAGGGGCTTCACCCCTCCACTTT.

The J gene is TRBJ1-1, the V gene TRBV5-1, with D possibly TRBD1 on 6 matching bases. The V gene's germline CDR1 is SGHRS and CDR2 YFSETQ. The CDR3 extends over 16 amino acids. V was cut by 4 bases and J by 4 bases, with 20 bases left in between. Here the CDR3 reads CASSPMIGGAATEAFF. In DNA, the CDR3 is TGCGCCAGCAGCCCTATGATCGGGGGGGCGGCCACTGAAGCTTTCTTT. Supplemented by reference TRBV5-1 and TRBJ1-1, the full variable domain reads KAGVTQTPRYLIKTRGQQVTLSCSPISGHRSVSWYQQTPGQGLQFLFEYFSETQRNKGNFPGRFSGRQFSNSRSEMNVSTLELGDSALYLCASSPMIGGAATEAFFGQGTRLTVV.